Listed below are T cell receptor beta chains from one sample, sequenced in a study of OX40 agonist ivuxolimab in advanced cancers. Some clones are missing from TCRdb's copy, which holds only in-frame ones; the method was immunoSEQ multiplex PCR. In the table there are around 60,000 clones, about 82% of which are singletons. The input for sequencing was CD4+ or CD8+ T cells sorted from blood, taken in a trial of the OX40 agonist ivuxolimab. These receptors were taken from an adult with an advanced solid tumor such as melanoma, head and neck, liver or kidney cancer. The CDR3 runs from the conserved cysteine through the conserved F or W. The D gene is left open where the match is weak. Clone size is stated in some rows and not others, as once, few, many or a class when expanded.

V,D,length,size,J,CDR3,DNA
TRBV9,NA,12,NA,TRBJ2-5,CASSVGGETQYF,TGTGCCAGCAGCGTAGGCGGGGAGACCCAGTACTTC
TRBV5-8,NA,12,NA,TRBJ2-7,CASSLPTYEQYF,TGTGCCAGCAGCTTGCCGACCTACGAGCAGTACTTC
TRBV5-4,TRBD2,14,few,TRBJ2-1,CASSRIGPGLGLFF,TGTGCCAGCAGCCGAATCGGGCCGGGACTAGGTCTGTTCTTC
TRBV18,NA,15,NA,TRBJ2-1,CASSPSQGEWNEQFF,TGTGCCAGCTCACCATCACAGGGAGAATGGAATGAGCAGTTCTTC
TRBV29-1,TRBD1,14,NA,TRBJ1-1,CSVEGQGAYTEAFF,TGCAGCGTTGAAGGACAGGGGGCTTACACTGAAGCTTTCTTT
TRBV2,NA,13,few,TRBJ1-1,CASSVWVNTEAFF,TGTGCCAGCAGTGTATGGGTGAACACTGAAGCTTTCTTT
TRBV9,NA,14,NA,TRBJ2-3,CASSATRAAGTQYF,TGTGCCAGCAGCGCGACTAGGGCAGCGGGTACGCAGTATTTT
TRBV7-6,NA,14,NA,TRBJ1-1,CASSPGRLNTEAFF,TGTGCCAGCAGCCCCGGTCGATTGAACACTGAAGCTTTCTTT
TRBV7-2,NA,14,NA,TRBJ1-5,CASSAQTGNQPQHF,TGTGCCAGCAGCGCACAAACCGGGAATCAGCCCCAGCATTTT
TRBV5-4,TRBD1,15,NA,TRBJ2-5,CASSTRTGGIKTQYF,TGTGCCAGCAGCACCCGGACAGGGGGGATCAAGACCCAGTACTTC
TRBV6-5,NA,12,few,TRBJ2-5,CASSYDGETQYF,TGTGCCAGCAGTTACGATGGAGAGACCCAGTACTTC
TRBV25-1,NA,14,few,TRBJ1-1,CASSESGDYTEAFF,TGTGCCAGCAGTGAATCGGGGGACTATACTGAAGCTTTCTTT
TRBV7-2,NA,16,NA,TRBJ2-5,CASSLGGSGAQETQYF,TGTGCCAGCAGCTTAGGTGGTAGCGGAGCGCAAGAGACCCAGTACTTC
TRBV28,NA,15,NA,TRBJ1-2,CASSLAGNPVYGYTF,TGTGCCAGCAGTCTAGCAGGGAACCCGGTCTATGGCTACACCTTC
TRBV11-2,NA,13,NA,TRBJ2-7,CASSPSQGSEQYF,TGTGCCAGCAGCCCGAGTCAGGGCAGCGAGCAGTACTTC
TRBV4-1,TRBD1,16,NA,TRBJ1-3,CASSQDDRGQGDTIYF,TGCGCCAGCAGCCAAGATGATCGAGGACAGGGTGACACCATATATTTT
TRBV2,TRBD2,13,NA,TRBJ2-7,CASATSASYEQYF,TGTGCCAGCGCTACTAGCGCTTCCTACGAGCAGTACTTC
TRBV7-6,NA,15,NA,TRBJ1-2,CASSLAPQSNYGYTF,TGTGCCAGCAGCTTAGCCCCACAGTCTAACTATGGCTACACCTTC
TRBV5-8,TRBD1,15,NA,TRBJ2-7,CASSFKGQTYYEQYF,TGTGCCAGCAGCTTCAAGGGACAGACATACTACGAGCAGTACTTC
TRBV5-6,TRBD1,16,few,TRBJ2-3,CASSPGTGLRVDTQYF,TGTGCCAGCAGCCCTGGGACAGGGCTTAGGGTGGATACGCAGTATTTT
TRBV5-4,NA,17,NA,TRBJ2-3,CASSPPNRAGVGDTQYF,TGTGCCAGCAGCCCCCCCAACAGGGCGGGAGTAGGTGATACGCAGTATTTT
TRBV6-5,NA,14,NA,TRBJ2-7,CASSYSPGPYEQYF,TGTGCCAGCAGTTACTCACCGGGACCCTACGAGCAGTACTTC
TRBV7-2,NA,15,NA,TRBJ1-1,CASSLVRTVNTEAFF,TGTGCCAGCAGCTTAGTTAGGACAGTGAACACTGAAGCTTTCTTT
TRBV9,TRBD2,16,NA,TRBJ2-1,CASSETSGRTYNEQFF,TGTGCCAGCAGCGAAACTAGCGGGAGAACCTACAATGAGCAGTTCTTC
TRBV5-1,NA,14,few,TRBJ1-1,CASSLRGDDTEAFF,TGCGCCAGCAGCTTACGGGGGGATGACACTGAAGCTTTCTTT
TRBV11-3,NA,13,once,TRBJ2-4,CASSAASMSIQYF,TGTGCCAGCAGCGCCGCCTCTATGAGCATTCAGTACTTC
TRBV19,TRBD2,15,NA,TRBJ2-3,CASSIGGRARDTQYF,TGTGCCAGTAGTATTGGTGGGAGGGCCAGAGATACGCAGTATTTT
TRBV15,NA,15,once,TRBJ2-5,CATSRGDLRFETQYF,TGTGCCACCAGCAGAGGGGATCTGAGGTTCGAGACCCAGTACTTC
TRBV6-6,TRBD1,16,NA,TRBJ2-1,CASRGGTGGPYNEQFF,TGTGCCAGCAGGGGGGGGACAGGGGGCCCCTACAATGAGCAGTTCTTC
TRBV30,NA,15,NA,TRBJ2-1,CAWRDTQKFYNEQFF,TGTGCCTGGAGGGATACCCAAAAATTTTACAATGAGCAGTTCTTC
TRBV18,NA,14,NA,TRBJ2-2,CASSELAGSGELFF,TGTGCCAGCTCAGAACTAGCTGGTAGCGGGGAGCTGTTTTTT